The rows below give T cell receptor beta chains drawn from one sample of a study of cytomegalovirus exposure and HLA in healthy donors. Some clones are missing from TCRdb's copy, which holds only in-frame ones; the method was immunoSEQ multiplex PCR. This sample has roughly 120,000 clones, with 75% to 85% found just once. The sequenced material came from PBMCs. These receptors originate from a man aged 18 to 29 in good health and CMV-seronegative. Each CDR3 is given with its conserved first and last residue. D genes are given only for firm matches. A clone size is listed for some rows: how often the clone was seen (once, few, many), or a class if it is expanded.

CDR3 protein: CASSPAGTSGDTQYF
CDR3 DNA: TGTGCCAGCAGCCCAGCCGGGACTAGCGGGGATACGCAGTATTTT
CDR3 length: 15
clone size: once
J gene: TRBJ2-3
D gene: TRBD2
V gene: TRBV7-9

CDR3 protein: CASSLDGPLTTYEQYF
CDR3 DNA: TGTGCCAGCAGTTTAGATGGCCCACTGACAACCTACGAGCAGTACTTC
CDR3 length: 16
clone size: few
J gene: TRBJ2-7
D gene: .
V gene: TRBV27

CDR3 protein: CASSIGHLNQPQHF
CDR3 DNA: TGTGCCAGTAGTATAGGTCACTTAAATCAGCCCCAGCATTTT
CDR3 length: 14
clone size: .
J gene: TRBJ1-5
D gene: .
V gene: TRBV19

CDR3 protein: CASSKKAPWRDKGTDTQYF
CDR3 DNA: TGTGCCAGCAGCAAAAAAGCCCCTTGGCGGGATAAGGGCACAGATACGCAGTATTTT
CDR3 length: 19
clone size: .
J gene: TRBJ2-3
D gene: .
V gene: TRBV7-6

CDR3 protein: CASSTTGVGRQPQHF
CDR3 DNA: TGTGCCAGCAGCACGACAGGGGTAGGACGTCAGCCCCAGCATTTT
CDR3 length: 15
clone size: few
J gene: TRBJ1-5
D gene: TRBD1
V gene: TRBV6-5

CDR3 protein: CASSPLLQETQYF
CDR3 DNA: TGTGCCAGCTCGCCCCTCCTACAAGAGACCCAGTACTTC
CDR3 length: 13
clone size: once
J gene: TRBJ2-5
D gene: .
V gene: TRBV18

CDR3 protein: CASSREAGGPRSEQYF
CDR3 DNA: TGTGCCAGCTCCCGGGAGGCGGGAGGACCCAGATCCGAGCAGTACTTC
CDR3 length: 16
clone size: .
J gene: TRBJ2-7
D gene: TRBD2
V gene: TRBV6-6

CDR3 protein: CASSLEGDTEAFF
CDR3 DNA: TGTGCCAGCAGCTTAGAAGGGGATACTGAAGCTTTCTTT
CDR3 length: 13
clone size: .
J gene: TRBJ1-1
D gene: .
V gene: TRBV7-8

CDR3 protein: CASSERFRTGGNYNEQFF
CDR3 DNA: TGTGCCAGCAGTGAAAGGTTTCGGACAGGAGGAAATTACAATGAGCAGTTCTTC
CDR3 length: 18
clone size: .
J gene: TRBJ2-1
D gene: TRBD1
V gene: TRBV2

CDR3 protein: CASSLPVAGPNTGELFF
CDR3 DNA: TGTGCCAGCAGCCTCCCGGTCGCGGGCCCGAACACCGGGGAGCTGTTTTTT
CDR3 length: 17
clone size: once
J gene: TRBJ2-2
D gene: .
V gene: TRBV9

CDR3 protein: CASSYIQGGFEQYF
CDR3 DNA: TGTGCCAGCAGTTACATTCAGGGAGGGTTCGAGCAGTACTTC
CDR3 length: 14
clone size: .
J gene: TRBJ2-7
D gene: TRBD2
V gene: TRBV6-5

CDR3 protein: CASSLGTGVRGTKNIQYF
CDR3 DNA: TGTGCCAGCAGCTTAGGGACAGGGGTAAGGGGGACCAAAAACATTCAGTACTTC
CDR3 length: 18
clone size: once
J gene: TRBJ2-4
D gene: TRBD1
V gene: TRBV7-2

CDR3 protein: CAINGRDKGDQPQHF
CDR3 DNA: TGTGCCATCAACGGCAGGGACAAGGGGGATCAGCCCCAGCATTTT
CDR3 length: 15
clone size: .
J gene: TRBJ1-5
D gene: .
V gene: TRBV10-3

CDR3 protein: CASSLGRGRGSYGYTF
CDR3 DNA: TGTGCCAGCAGCTTAGGCCGGGGCAGGGGATCCTATGGCTACACCTTC
CDR3 length: 16
clone size: .
J gene: TRBJ1-2
D gene: .
V gene: TRBV13

CDR3 protein: CASSPDTLPSQPQHF
CDR3 DNA: TGTGCCAGCAGCCCGGACACCTTGCCGTCTCAGCCCCAGCATTTT
CDR3 length: 15
clone size: few
J gene: TRBJ1-5
D gene: .
V gene: TRBV7-9

CDR3 protein: CASSPGLAGGGTDTQYF
CDR3 DNA: TGTGCCAGCAGCCCTGGACTAGCGGGAGGAGGCACAGATACGCAGTATTTT
CDR3 length: 17
clone size: .
J gene: TRBJ2-3
D gene: TRBD2
V gene: TRBV14

CDR3 protein: CASSLRYGTGGAGGANVLTF
CDR3 DNA: TGTGCCAGCAGTTTAAGGTACGGGACAGGGGGAGCGGGAGGGGCCAACGTCCTGACTTTC
CDR3 length: 20
clone size: .
J gene: TRBJ2-6
D gene: TRBD1
V gene: TRBV27

CDR3 protein: CASSYWRRERMGAFF
CDR3 DNA: TGTGCCAGCAGTTACTGGAGGAGAGAGCGGATGGGAGCTTTCTTT
CDR3 length: 15
clone size: .
J gene: TRBJ1-1
D gene: .
V gene: TRBV6-5

CDR3 protein: CASSLTGDKRNTIYF
CDR3 DNA: TGTGCCAGCAGCTTGACAGGGGATAAGAGAAACACCATATATTTT
CDR3 length: 15
clone size: .
J gene: TRBJ1-3
D gene: TRBD1
V gene: TRBV7-2

CDR3 protein: CAISESGLATGELFF
CDR3 DNA: TGTGCCATCAGTGAGTCGGGACTAGCCACCGGGGAGCTGTTTTTT
CDR3 length: 15
clone size: few
J gene: TRBJ2-2
D gene: TRBD2
V gene: TRBV10-3

CDR3 protein: CASSLNQEGLPFF
CDR3 DNA: TGTGCCAGCAGCTTGAACCAGGAGGGACTACCGTTCTTC
CDR3 length: 13
clone size: .
J gene: TRBJ2-1
D gene: TRBD2
V gene: TRBV7-3

CDR3 protein: CAIGAGYQETQYF
CDR3 DNA: TGTGCCATTGGGGCAGGGTACCAAGAGACCCAGTACTTC
CDR3 length: 13
clone size: .
J gene: TRBJ2-5
D gene: .
V gene: TRBV10-3